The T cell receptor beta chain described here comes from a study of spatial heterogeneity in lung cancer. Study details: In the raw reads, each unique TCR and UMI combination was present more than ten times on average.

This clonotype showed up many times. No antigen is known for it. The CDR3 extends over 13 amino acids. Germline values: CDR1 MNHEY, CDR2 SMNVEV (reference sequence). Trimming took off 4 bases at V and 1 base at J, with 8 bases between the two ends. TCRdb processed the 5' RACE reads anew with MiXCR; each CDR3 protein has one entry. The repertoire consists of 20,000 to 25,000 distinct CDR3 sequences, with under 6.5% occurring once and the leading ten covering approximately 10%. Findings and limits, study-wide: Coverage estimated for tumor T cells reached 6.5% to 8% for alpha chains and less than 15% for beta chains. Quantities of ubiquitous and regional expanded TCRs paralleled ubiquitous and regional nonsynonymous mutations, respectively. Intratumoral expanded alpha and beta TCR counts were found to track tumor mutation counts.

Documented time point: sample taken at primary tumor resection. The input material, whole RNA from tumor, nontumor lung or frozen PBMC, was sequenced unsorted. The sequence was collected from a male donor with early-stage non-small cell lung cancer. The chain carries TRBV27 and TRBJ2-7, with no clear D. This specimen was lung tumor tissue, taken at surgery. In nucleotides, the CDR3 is TGTGCCAGCAGTTCGGCGGATTCCTACGAGCAGTACTTC. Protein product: CASSSADSYEQYF.